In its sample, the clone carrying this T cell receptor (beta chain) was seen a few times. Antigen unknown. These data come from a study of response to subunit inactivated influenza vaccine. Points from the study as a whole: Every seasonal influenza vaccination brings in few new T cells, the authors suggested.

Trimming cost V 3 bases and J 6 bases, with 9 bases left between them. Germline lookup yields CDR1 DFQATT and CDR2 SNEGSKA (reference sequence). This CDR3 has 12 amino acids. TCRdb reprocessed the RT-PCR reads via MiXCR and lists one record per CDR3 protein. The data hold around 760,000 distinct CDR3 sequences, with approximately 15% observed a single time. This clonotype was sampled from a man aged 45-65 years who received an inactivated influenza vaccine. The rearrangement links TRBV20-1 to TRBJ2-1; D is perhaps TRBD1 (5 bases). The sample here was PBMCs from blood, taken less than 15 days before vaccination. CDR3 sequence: CSASGQGNEQFF. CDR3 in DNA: TGCAGTGCTAGTGGTCAGGGCAATGAGCAGTTCTTC.